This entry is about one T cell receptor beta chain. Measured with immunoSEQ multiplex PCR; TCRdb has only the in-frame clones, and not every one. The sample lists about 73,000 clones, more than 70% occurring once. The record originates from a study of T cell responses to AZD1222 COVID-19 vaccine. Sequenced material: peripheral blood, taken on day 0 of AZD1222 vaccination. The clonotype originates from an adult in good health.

The CDR3 sequence is CSVGGTSGMGTYEQYF. The CDR3 region has the DNA TGCAGCGTTGGTGGGACTAGCGGGATGGGAACCTACGAGCAGTACTTC. J is TRBJ2-7 and V is TRBV29-1; TRBD2 aligns across 13 bases. The V gene end was trimmed by 4 bases and the J gene end by 2 bases; junction bases not matched to a gene: 8. The CDR3 covers 16 residues. Looked up from germline, CDR1 is SQVTM and CDR2 is ANQGSEA.